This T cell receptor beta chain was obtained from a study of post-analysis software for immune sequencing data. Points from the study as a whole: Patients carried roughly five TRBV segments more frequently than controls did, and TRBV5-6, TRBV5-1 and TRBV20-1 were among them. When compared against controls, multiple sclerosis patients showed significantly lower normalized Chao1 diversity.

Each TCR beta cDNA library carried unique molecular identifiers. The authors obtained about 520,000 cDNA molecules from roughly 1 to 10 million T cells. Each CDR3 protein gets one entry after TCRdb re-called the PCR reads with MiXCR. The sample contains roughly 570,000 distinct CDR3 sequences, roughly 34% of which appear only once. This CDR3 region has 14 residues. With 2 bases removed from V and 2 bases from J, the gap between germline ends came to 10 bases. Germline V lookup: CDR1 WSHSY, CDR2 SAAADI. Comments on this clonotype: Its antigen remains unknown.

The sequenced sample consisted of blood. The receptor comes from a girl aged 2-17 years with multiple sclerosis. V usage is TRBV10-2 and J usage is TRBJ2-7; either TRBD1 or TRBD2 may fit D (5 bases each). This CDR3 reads CASSEGGGPYEQYF. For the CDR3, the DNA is TGCGCCAGCAGTGAGGGTGGGGGTCCCTACGAGCAGTACTTC.